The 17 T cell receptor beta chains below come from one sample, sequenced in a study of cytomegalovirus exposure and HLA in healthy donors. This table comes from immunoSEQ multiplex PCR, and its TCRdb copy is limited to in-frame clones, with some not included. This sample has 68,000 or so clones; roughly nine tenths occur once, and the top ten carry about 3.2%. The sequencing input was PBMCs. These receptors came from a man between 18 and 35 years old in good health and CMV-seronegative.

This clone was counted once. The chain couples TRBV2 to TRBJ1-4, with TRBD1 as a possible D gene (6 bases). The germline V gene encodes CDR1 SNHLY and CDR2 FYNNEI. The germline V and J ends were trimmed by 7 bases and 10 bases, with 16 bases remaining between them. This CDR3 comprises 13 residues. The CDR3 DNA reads TGTGCCAGCAAGGGGGTGGGAGGGGGAAAACTGTTTTTT. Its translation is CASKGVGGGKLFF.

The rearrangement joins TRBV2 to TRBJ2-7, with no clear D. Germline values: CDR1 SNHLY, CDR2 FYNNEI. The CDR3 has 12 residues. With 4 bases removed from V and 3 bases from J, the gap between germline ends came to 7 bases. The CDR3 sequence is CASSVSFYEQYF. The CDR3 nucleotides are TGTGCCAGCAGTGTGAGCTTCTACGAGCAGTACTTC. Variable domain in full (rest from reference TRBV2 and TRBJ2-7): EPEVTQTPSHQVTQMGQEVILRCVPISNHLYFYWYRQILGQKVEFLVSFYNNEISEKSEIFDDQFSVERPDGSNFTLKIRSTKLEDSAMYFCASSVSFYEQYFGPGTRLTVT.

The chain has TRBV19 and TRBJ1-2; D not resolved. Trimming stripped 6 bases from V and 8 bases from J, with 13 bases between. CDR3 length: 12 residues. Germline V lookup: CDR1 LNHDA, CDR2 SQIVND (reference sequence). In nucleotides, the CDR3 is TGTGCCAGTAGAATCCTTGCGGGCGGCTACACCTTC. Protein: CASRILAGGYTF. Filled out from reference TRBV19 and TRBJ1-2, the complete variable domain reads DGGITQSPKYLFRKEGQNVTLSCEQNLNHDAMYWYRQDPGQGLRLIYYSQIVNDFQKGDIAEGYSVSREKKESFPLTVTSAQKNPTAFYLCASRILAGGYTFGSGTRLTVV.

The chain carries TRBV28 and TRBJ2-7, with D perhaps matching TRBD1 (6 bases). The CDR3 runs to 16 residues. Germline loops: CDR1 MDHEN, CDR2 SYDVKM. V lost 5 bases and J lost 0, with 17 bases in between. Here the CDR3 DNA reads TGTGCCAGCAGTCCCTCCCCCAGGGGTCCCTCCTACGAGCAGTACTTC. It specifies CASSPSPRGPSYEQYF.

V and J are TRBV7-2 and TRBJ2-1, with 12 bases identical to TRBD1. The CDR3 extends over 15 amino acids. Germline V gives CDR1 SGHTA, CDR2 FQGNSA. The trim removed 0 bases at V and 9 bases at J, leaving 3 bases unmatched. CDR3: CASSLAGQGAGEQFF. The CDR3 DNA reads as TGTGCCAGCAGCTTAGCGGGACAGGGGGCGGGTGAGCAGTTCTTC.

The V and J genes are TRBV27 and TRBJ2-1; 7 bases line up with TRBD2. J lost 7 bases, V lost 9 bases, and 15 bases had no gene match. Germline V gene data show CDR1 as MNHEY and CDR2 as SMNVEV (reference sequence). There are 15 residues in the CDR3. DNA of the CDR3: TGTGCCAGTTTACGAGGAGGGACGGGAGGAAATGAGCAGTTCTTC. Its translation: CASLRGGTGGNEQFF.

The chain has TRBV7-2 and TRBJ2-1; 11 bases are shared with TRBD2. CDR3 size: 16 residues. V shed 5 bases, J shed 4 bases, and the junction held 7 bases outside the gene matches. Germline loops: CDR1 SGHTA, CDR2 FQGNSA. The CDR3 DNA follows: TGTGCCAGCAGCGAACAAGGGACTAGCGGATACAATGAGCAGTTCTTC. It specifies CASSEQGTSGYNEQFF.

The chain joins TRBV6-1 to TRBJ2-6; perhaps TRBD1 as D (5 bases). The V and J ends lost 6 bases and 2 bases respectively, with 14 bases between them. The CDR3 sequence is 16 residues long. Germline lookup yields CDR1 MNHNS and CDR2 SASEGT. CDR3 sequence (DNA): TGTGCCAGCAGAGAAATGTCGACAGCTGGGGCCAACGTCCTGACTTTC. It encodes CASREMSTAGANVLTF.

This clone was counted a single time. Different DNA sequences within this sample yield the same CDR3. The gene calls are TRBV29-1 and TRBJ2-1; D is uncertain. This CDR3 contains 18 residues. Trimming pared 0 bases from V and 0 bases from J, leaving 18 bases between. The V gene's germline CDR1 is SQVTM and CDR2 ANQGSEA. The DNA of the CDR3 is TGCAGCGTTGAAGATCTCAGAAAAAAAGATGGCTCCTACAATGAGCAGTTCTTC. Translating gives CSVEDLRKKDGSYNEQFF.

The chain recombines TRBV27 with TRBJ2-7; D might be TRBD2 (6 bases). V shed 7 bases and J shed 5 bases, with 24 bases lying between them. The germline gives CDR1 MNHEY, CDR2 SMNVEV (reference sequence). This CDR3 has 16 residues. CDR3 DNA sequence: TGTGCCAGCATCAGAAAAGGCGGGACCCCACTTAACGAGCAGTACTTC. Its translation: CASIRKGGTPLNEQYF.

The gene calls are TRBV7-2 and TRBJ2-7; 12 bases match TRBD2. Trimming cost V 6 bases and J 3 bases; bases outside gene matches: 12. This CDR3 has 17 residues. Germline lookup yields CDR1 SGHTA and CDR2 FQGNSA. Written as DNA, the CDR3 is TGTGCCAGCAGGGGTGGGGGTCGGACTAGCGGGATCTACGAGCAGTACTTC. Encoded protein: CASRGGGRTSGIYEQYF.

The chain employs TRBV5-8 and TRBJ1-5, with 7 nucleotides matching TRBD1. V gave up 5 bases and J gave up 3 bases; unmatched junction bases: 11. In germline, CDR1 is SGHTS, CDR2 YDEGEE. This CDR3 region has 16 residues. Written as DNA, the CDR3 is TGTGCCAGCAGACCAACAGGGGACGTTGCCAATCAGCCCCAGCATTTT. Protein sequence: CASRPTGDVANQPQHF.

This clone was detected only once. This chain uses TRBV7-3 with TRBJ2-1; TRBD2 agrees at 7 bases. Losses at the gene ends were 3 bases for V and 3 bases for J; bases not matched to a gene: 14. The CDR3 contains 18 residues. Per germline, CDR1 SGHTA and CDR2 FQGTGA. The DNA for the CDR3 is TGTGCCAGCAGCTTCTTATTGGTGGGGGAGGGCCGCTACAATGAGCAGTTCTTC. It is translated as CASSFLLVGEGRYNEQFF.

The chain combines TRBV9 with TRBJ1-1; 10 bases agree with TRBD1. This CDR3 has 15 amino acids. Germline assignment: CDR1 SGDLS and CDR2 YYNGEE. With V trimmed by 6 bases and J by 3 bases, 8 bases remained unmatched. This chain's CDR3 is CASTRQGAQDTEAFF. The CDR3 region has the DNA TGTGCCAGCACCAGACAGGGGGCCCAGGACACTGAAGCTTTCTTT.

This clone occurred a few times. In nucleotides, the CDR3 is TGTGCCAGCAGTAGGGACAGGGGGTTGACAGATACGCAGTATTTT. This encodes CASSRDRGLTDTQYF. The chain couples TRBV28 to TRBJ2-3, with TRBD1 identical over 11 bases. CDR1 and CDR2 from the germline V gene are MDHEN and SYDVKM. With V trimmed by 5 bases and J by 3 bases, 4 bases remained unmatched. The CDR3 covers 15 residues.

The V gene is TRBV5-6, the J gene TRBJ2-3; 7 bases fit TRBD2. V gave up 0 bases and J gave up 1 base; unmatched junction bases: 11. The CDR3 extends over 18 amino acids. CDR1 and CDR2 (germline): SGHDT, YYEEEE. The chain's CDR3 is CASSLGQTGTTRTDTQYF. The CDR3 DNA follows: TGTGCCAGCAGCTTGGGCCAGACCGGGACTACCCGCACAGATACGCAGTATTTT.

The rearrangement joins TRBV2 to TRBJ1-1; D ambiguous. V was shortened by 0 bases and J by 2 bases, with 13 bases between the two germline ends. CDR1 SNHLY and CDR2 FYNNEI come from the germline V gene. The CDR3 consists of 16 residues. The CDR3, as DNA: TGTGCCAGCAGTGAAGCGCTTCGGGAGATAAACACTGAAGCTTTCTTT. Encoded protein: CASSEALREINTEAFF.